This TCR beta chain was captured in a study of PD-L1 blockade in urothelial cancer. Sequencing was performed with immunoSEQ multiplex PCR; in TCRdb, only in-frame clones are kept and a portion is missing. The table lists 60,000 to 70,000 clones, about 81% of them singletons. Regarding time point: pretreatment peripheral blood. Samples were collected from each patient before treatment and during treatment. Each patient gave between 1 and 8 of them in total. For this clone: Its target is not known.

Germline V lookup: CDR1 SGHRS, CDR2 YFSETQ. This CDR3 comprises 13 residues. V shed 0 bases and J shed 9 bases, with 10 bases lying between them. Study results and caveats: Below-median pretreatment blood TCR clonality predicted better survival.

Sequences were derived from PBMCs, sampled around atezolizumab (anti-PD-L1) treatment. J is TRBJ2-1 and V is TRBV5-1, with TRBD2 as a possible D gene (6 bases). The TCR sequence derives from a man aged 65 to 85 with urothelial cancer. The chain's CDR3 is CASSLESGVEQFF. CDR3 bases: TGCGCCAGCAGCTTGGAGTCGGGAGTTGAGCAGTTCTTC.